This TCR beta chain was captured in a study of blood T cells in healthy people across ages. Germline CDR1 reads SNHLY; CDR2 reads FYNNEI. Trimming pared 4 bases from V and 3 bases from J, leaving 19 bases between. CDR3 length equals 17 residues. Alongside a J-beta primer mix, a sample-barcoded 5' primer served in a second PCR lasting about 7 to 11 cycles. Each of the cDNA molecules was tagged by a template-switch adaptor with 12 random nucleotides. From the 5' RACE reads, TCRdb called clonotypes with MiXCR, one entry per CDR3 protein. This sample has 1.5 million to 2 million distinct CDR3 sequences, with 49% found just once.

Sequencing input: blood. The clonotype comes from a woman aged 40 to 50 in good health. This sequence joins TRBV2 and TRBJ2-1; maybe TRBD2 (6 bases). The CDR3 region is CASSVGFGQGGYNEQFF. The CDR3 region has the DNA TGTGCCAGCAGTGTTGGATTTGGGCAGGGAGGCTACAATGAGCAGTTCTTC.